Following are 3 T cell receptor beta chains from one sample sequenced in a study of Graves' ophthalmopathy and Graves' hyperthyroidism. Investigators amplified TCR beta CDR3 regions from RNA transcripts. Second-round multiplex PCR followed a first-round RT-PCR using HTBI primers. TCRdb reanalysed the multiplex PCR reads using MiXCR and keeps one entry per CDR3 protein. This sample yields 600,000 to 650,000 distinct CDR3 sequences, of which approximately 22% are seen a single time; around 6.9% belongs to the top ten. The sample taken for sequencing was peripheral blood. The receptor set was obtained from a woman between 18 and 29 years old with stable Graves' hyperthyroidism. Some clones in this sample may be carry-over from other donors' samples.

This clonotype was detected many times. This chain uses TRBV28 with TRBJ1-2; D remains ambiguous. This CDR3 is 12 amino acids long. The germline V gene has CDR1 MDHEN and CDR2 SYDVKM. V was shortened by 3 bases and J by 6 bases, with 8 bases between the two germline ends. CDR3 bases: TGTGCCAGCAGTTTCCACAAGGATGGCTACACCTTC. Translating it yields CASSFHKDGYTF.

This rearrangement joins TRBV3-1 to TRBJ1-1; perhaps TRBD1 as D (5 bases). Trimming took off 3 bases at V and 5 bases at J, with 13 bases between the two ends. Germline CDR1 and CDR2: LGHDT and YNNKEL (reference sequence). CDR3 size: 14 residues. The CDR3 DNA reads TGTGCCAGCAGCCACTCGGGGCACGGAACTGAAGCTTTCTTT. It translates to CASSHSGHGTEAFF.

This clonotype was found many times. The chain carries TRBV30 and TRBJ1-1; D not resolved. The CDR3 runs to 11 residues. Trimming took off 1 base at V and 10 bases at J, with 10 bases between the two ends. The germline gives CDR1 GTSNPN, CDR2 SVGIG (reference sequence). As DNA, the CDR3 is TGTGCCTGGAGTGAGGACGGGAGAGCTTTCTTT. Protein product: CAWSEDGRAFF.